Following are 16 T cell receptor beta chains from one sample sequenced in a study of cytomegalovirus exposure and HLA in healthy donors. PCR amplification relied on 60 Vbeta primers (plus 13 Jbeta primers). Data came from immunoSEQ multiplex PCR; TCRdb stores just in-frame clones and leaves some out. The sample yields roughly 150,000 clones, approximately 84% seen once. The sequenced sample consisted of PBMCs. These receptors all stem from a young woman in good health and CMV-seronegative.

The rearrangement uses TRBV6-6 and TRBJ2-5, with 7 bases lining up with TRBD1. Germline CDR1 and CDR2: MNHNY and SVGAGI (reference sequence). The CDR3 length is 13 residues. Trimming cost V 6 bases and J 5 bases; bases outside gene matches: 6. This CDR3 reads CASSQGGLETQYF. CDR3 in DNA: TGTGCCAGCAGCCAAGGGGGCCTGGAGACCCAGTACTTC.

V gene TRBV29-1 combines with J gene TRBJ1-1; D perhaps matches TRBD1 (5 bases). The germline CDR1 and CDR2 sequences are SQVTM and ANQGSEA. CDR3 length: 13 residues. The germline V and J ends were trimmed by 4 bases and 1 base, with 10 bases remaining between them. The CDR3 DNA follows: TGCAGCGTTGGCCAGGGTACGAACACTGAAGCTTTCTTT. As protein: CSVGQGTNTEAFF.

The chain recombines TRBV5-6 with TRBJ1-5; tentative D call: TRBD1 (5 bases). The germline V gene has CDR1 SGHDT and CDR2 YYEEEE. V lost 4 bases to trimming and J lost 8 bases, with 13 bases between them. CDR3 size: 13 residues. CDR3 protein: CASSLDRGEPQHF. The CDR3, as DNA: TGTGCCAGCAGCCTCGACCGGGGGGAGCCCCAGCATTTT.

This sequence joins TRBV4-2 and TRBJ2-7; 10 bases fit TRBD1. Looked up from germline, CDR1 is LGHNA and CDR2 is YNFKEQ. CDR3 size: 17 residues. The V segment lost 1 base and the J segment 1 base; nucleotides outside the gene matches: 7. CDR3 bases: TGTGCCAGCAGCCAAGGTGACAGGGGGCCCTCATCCTACGAGCAGTACTTC. Translation gives CASSQGDRGPSSYEQYF.

The chain uses TRBV12-5 and TRBJ2-1, with 10 bases that match TRBD1. This CDR3 spans 16 amino acids. The germline V gene has CDR1 LGHNT and CDR2 FRNRAP. The V segment lost 5 bases and the J segment 8 bases; nucleotides outside the gene matches: 12. CDR3 nucleotide sequence: TGTGCTAGTGGTCCCCAAGGGGACAGGGGAAGGGATGAGCAGTTCTTC. This translates into CASGPQGDRGRDEQFF.

This clone has just one count. This sequence joins TRBV10-1 and TRBJ2-1; 10 nucleotides agree with TRBD1. Germline trimming cut 4 bases from V and 8 bases from J; bases unmatched to any gene: 8. Germline-derived CDR1 and CDR2 are WNHNN and SYGVQD (reference sequence). This CDR3 contains 15 residues. The CDR3 DNA is TGCGCCAGCAGTGCATCCCCCGGGACAGGGGATGAGCAGTTCTTC. This encodes CASSASPGTGDEQFF.

The gene calls are TRBV7-2 and TRBJ2-3; 7 bases match TRBD1. Trimming cost V 5 bases and J 8 bases; bases outside gene matches: 13. Germline values: CDR1 SGHTA, CDR2 FQGNSA. This CDR3 comprises 15 residues. The CDR3 sequence is CASSPQTGTVATQYF. CDR3 in DNA: TGTGCCAGCAGCCCCCAGACAGGGACGGTGGCTACGCAGTATTTT.

The chain employs TRBV9 and TRBJ1-6; 7 nucleotides agree with TRBD1. Losses at the gene ends were 7 bases for V and 6 bases for J; bases not matched to a gene: 10. Germline CDR1 reads SGDLS; CDR2 reads YYNGEE. The CDR3 runs 15 residues. The CDR3 bases are TGTGCCAGCGGCGCCGGACAGGCCCGTAATTCACCCCTCCACTTT. Translated, it gives CASGAGQARNSPLHF.

This chain links TRBV11-2 with TRBJ2-3, with TRBD2 matching 8 bases. With 4 bases clipped from V and 6 bases from J, the junction kept 0 bases outside the gene matches. The CDR3 length is 12 residues. Germline CDR1 SGHAT, CDR2 FQNNGV. The CDR3 DNA sequence: TGTGCCAGCAGCTCTAGCGGGGATACGCAGTATTTT. It encodes CASSSSGDTQYF. The full variable domain, its missing parts supplied by reference TRBV11-2 and TRBJ2-3, is EAGVAQSPRYKIIEKRQSVAFWCNPISGHATLYWYQQILGQGPKLLIQFQNNGVVDDSQLPKDRFSAERLKGVDSTLKIQPAKLEDSAVYLCASSSSGDTQYFGPGTRLTVL.

The chain joins TRBV14 to TRBJ2-1; 11 positions match TRBD2. V shed 3 bases and J 4 bases; nucleotides not matched to a gene: 5. The germline V gene has CDR1 SGHDN and CDR2 FVKESK. This CDR3 region has 16 residues. The CDR3 is CASSQLTSGAYNEQFF. CDR3 sequence (DNA): TGTGCCAGCAGCCAGCTGACTAGCGGGGCTTACAATGAGCAGTTCTTC.

The chain carries TRBV27 and TRBJ2-7; 9 bases agree with TRBD2. The V and J ends lost 3 bases and 4 bases, in that order; junction bases with no gene match: 13. Germline CDR1 is MNHEY and CDR2 is SMNVEV (reference sequence). There are 17 residues in the CDR3. CDR3 DNA: TGTGCCAGCAGTTTGGAGGGTGGCGGGGGGGCCTCTTACGAGCAGTACTTC. Translating gives CASSLEGGGGASYEQYF.

The rearrangement joins TRBV9 to TRBJ2-1, with TRBD1 as a possible D gene (5 bases). The CDR3 has 14 residues. CDR1 and CDR2 (germline): SGDLS, YYNGEE. Trimming took off 2 bases at V and 4 bases at J, with 10 bases between the two ends. Here the CDR3 DNA reads TGTGCCAGCAGCGTTTATGACAGATACAATGAGCAGTTCTTC. It is translated as CASSVYDRYNEQFF.

With regard to this clone: Other nucleotide sequences in the sample specify the same CDR3. The V and J genes are TRBV5-1 and TRBJ2-7; the D gene is possibly TRBD2 (6 bases). Germline assignment: CDR1 SGHRS and CDR2 YFSETQ. Between the trimmed V and J ends, which lost 0 bases and 0 bases, there was a span of 7 bases. The CDR3 extends over 14 amino acids. The CDR3 DNA is TGCGCCAGCAGCTTGGGGGGAGGCTCCTACGAGCAGTACTTC. As protein: CASSLGGGSYEQYF.

This chain connects TRBV7-9 to TRBJ1-4; D gene unclear. The CDR3 spans 18 residues. Germline-derived CDR1 and CDR2 are SEHNR and FQNEAQ (reference sequence). V gave up 1 base and J gave up 0 bases, with 15 bases separating them. CDR3 in amino acids: CASSLGEGIPATNEKLFF. For the CDR3, the DNA is TGTGCCAGCAGCTTAGGGGAGGGAATCCCGGCAACTAATGAAAAACTGTTTTTT.

The chain carries TRBV4-3 and TRBJ2-2, with D perhaps TRBD1 (6 bases). The CDR3 covers 18 residues. The V gene lost 4 bases and the J gene lost 4 bases, with 22 bases spanning the gap. Per the germline V gene, CDR1 is LGHNA and CDR2 is YSLEER. CDR3 loop: CASSLGWGQILGTGELFF. The CDR3 DNA reads TGCGCCAGCAGCCTCGGGTGGGGGCAGATCCTAGGCACCGGGGAGCTGTTTTTT.

The chain joins TRBV19 to TRBJ1-2; D unresolved. The V and J ends lost 10 bases and 0 bases respectively, with 9 bases between them. The CDR3 totals 12 residues. Germline values: CDR1 LNHDA, CDR2 SQIVND (reference sequence). The CDR3 nucleotides are TGTGCCACCCAGGCAGCTAACTATGGCTACACCTTC. Translated, it gives CATQAANYGYTF.